The entry below gives a single TCR beta chain sequence along with its context. Its matching antigen is unknown. V gave up 0 bases and J gave up 4 bases; unmatched junction bases: 7. CDR1 is SGHKS and CDR2 is YYEKEE in the germline V gene (reference sequence). The CDR3 has 17 residues. Autoimmune disease history or systemic immunosuppression meant exclusion. This record comes from a study of OX40 agonist ivuxolimab in advanced cancers. Findings of the study overall: People who partly responded at 0.1-3.0 mg/kg had some of the least clonal expansion seen. Blood T cells, both CD4+ and CD8+, expanded clonally by week 6 at 0.1 to 3.0 mg/kg.

Repertoires were generated with immunoSEQ multiplex PCR, while TCRdb's copy carries only in-frame clones and drops some. The repertoire has about 64,000 clones, approximately 81% of them found once; the top ten carry around 3%. The material was CD4+ or CD8+ T cells sorted from blood, obtained in a trial of the OX40 agonist ivuxolimab. This chain links TRBV5-5 with TRBJ2-3, with 11 nucleotides matching TRBD2. The origin of this receptor is an adult with an advanced solid tumor such as melanoma, head and neck, liver or kidney cancer. The CDR3 DNA follows: TGTGCCAGCAGCTTGGCCGTAGCGGGAGGGCCCTCAGATACGCAGTATTTT. Its protein product is CASSLAVAGGPSDTQYF. Full variable domain (rest looked up from reference TRBV5-5 and TRBJ2-3): DAGVTQSPTHLIKTRGQQVTLRCSPISGHKSVSWYQQVLGQGPQFIFQYYEKEERGRGNFPDRFSARQFPNYSSELNVNALLLGDSALYLCASSLAVAGGPSDTQYFGPGTRLTVL.